These T cell receptor beta chains were read from a single sample in a study of OX40 agonist ivuxolimab in advanced cancers. Sequenced by immunoSEQ multiplex PCR; TCRdb stores in-frame clones only, minus some. Among 20,000 to 25,000 clones listed, about 85% were seen once. The material sequenced was CD4+ or CD8+ T cells sorted from blood, taken in a trial of the OX40 agonist ivuxolimab. The receptors derive from an adult with an advanced solid tumor such as melanoma, head and neck, liver or kidney cancer. The CDR3 runs from the conserved cysteine through the conserved F or W. Each record gives: V gene, D gene, J gene, CDR3 protein, CDR3 DNA. D genes are given only for firm matches.

V gene: TRBV18
D gene: TRBD1
J gene: TRBJ2-7
CDR3 protein: CASFLQGAPAYEQYF
CDR3 DNA: TGTGCCAGCTTCCTCCAGGGGGCGCCGGCCTACGAGCAGTACTTC

V gene: TRBV29-1
D gene: .
J gene: TRBJ2-7
CDR3 protein: CSVGLGGKGEQYF
CDR3 DNA: TGCAGCGTTGGGTTGGGCGGGAAAGGCGAGCAGTACTTC

V gene: TRBV7-9
D gene: .
J gene: TRBJ2-1
CDR3 protein: CASSLGRGDEQFF
CDR3 DNA: TGTGCCAGCAGCTTAGGCCGGGGCGACGAGCAGTTCTTC

V gene: TRBV9
D gene: TRBD1
J gene: TRBJ2-1
CDR3 protein: CASSLSGTGYNEQFF
CDR3 DNA: TGTGCCAGCAGCTTATCCGGGACAGGGTACAATGAGCAGTTCTTC

V gene: TRBV7-8
D gene: .
J gene: TRBJ2-3
CDR3 protein: CASSLIKTDTQYF
CDR3 DNA: TGTGCCAGCAGCTTAATCAAAACAGATACGCAGTATTTT

V gene: TRBV4-1
D gene: TRBD1
J gene: TRBJ2-7
CDR3 protein: CASSLTGGEQYF
CDR3 DNA: TGCGCCAGCAGCCTTACAGGGGGCGAGCAGTACTTC

V gene: TRBV11-2
D gene: TRBD1
J gene: TRBJ2-6
CDR3 protein: CASGPGQGHSGANVLTF
CDR3 DNA: TGTGCCAGCGGCCCGGGACAGGGACACTCTGGGGCCAACGTCCTGACTTTC

V gene: TRBV10-3
D gene: .
J gene: TRBJ2-7
CDR3 protein: CAIRSGGGESYEQYF
CDR3 DNA: TGTGCCATCAGGAGTGGCGGGGGCGAATCCTACGAGCAGTACTTC

V gene: TRBV5-1
D gene: .
J gene: TRBJ2-7
CDR3 protein: CASSLGDSREQYF
CDR3 DNA: TGCGCCAGCAGCTTGGGCGACAGTCGCGAGCAGTACTTC

V gene: TRBV11-2
D gene: TRBD1
J gene: TRBJ2-1
CDR3 protein: CASSSPPGTANLRNEQFF
CDR3 DNA: TGTGCCAGCAGCTCCCCTCCAGGGACAGCCAACCTTCGGAATGAGCAGTTCTTC

V gene: TRBV2
D gene: TRBD2
J gene: TRBJ2-5
CDR3 protein: CASSEAGAGGETQYF
CDR3 DNA: TGTGCCAGCAGTGAGGCAGGGGCGGGAGGAGAGACCCAGTACTTC

V gene: TRBV30
D gene: .
J gene: TRBJ2-5
CDR3 protein: CAWDPEGETQYF
CDR3 DNA: TGTGCCTGGGACCCGGAGGGCGAGACCCAGTACTTC

V gene: TRBV20-1
D gene: .
J gene: TRBJ2-3
CDR3 protein: CSARDGDTQYF
CDR3 DNA: TGCAGTGCTAGAGATGGCGATACGCAGTATTTT

V gene: TRBV2
D gene: .
J gene: TRBJ2-1
CDR3 protein: CASNRGSGSYNEQFF
CDR3 DNA: TGTGCCAGCAACCGAGGAAGTGGATCCTACAATGAGCAGTTCTTC

V gene: TRBV11-2
D gene: .
J gene: TRBJ1-5
CDR3 protein: CASSLEGTSPGNQPQHF
CDR3 DNA: TGTGCCAGCAGCTTAGAGGGTACAAGTCCAGGCAATCAGCCCCAGCATTTT

V gene: TRBV27
D gene: .
J gene: TRBJ2-5
CDR3 protein: CASQIGPNAAQETQYF
CDR3 DNA: TGTGCCAGTCAGATCGGGCCAAACGCGGCCCAAGAGACCCAGTACTTC

V gene: TRBV5-4
D gene: TRBD2
J gene: TRBJ2-2
CDR3 protein: CASSPPGASGETGELFF
CDR3 DNA: TGTGCCAGCAGCCCCCCCGGGGCTAGCGGGGAGACCGGGGAGCTGTTTTTT

V gene: TRBV6-1
D gene: TRBD2
J gene: TRBJ2-5
CDR3 protein: CASREVGTSGETQYF
CDR3 DNA: TGTGCCAGCAGGGAGGTGGGGACTAGCGGGGAGACCCAGTACTTC

V gene: TRBV5-4
D gene: .
J gene: TRBJ1-1
CDR3 protein: CASSPGGIEAFF
CDR3 DNA: TGTGCCAGCAGCCCGGGGGGTATTGAAGCTTTCTTT

V gene: TRBV7-6
D gene: .
J gene: TRBJ1-1
CDR3 protein: CASSLVATEAFF
CDR3 DNA: TGTGCCAGCAGCTTAGTGGCCACTGAAGCTTTCTTT

V gene: TRBV6-5
D gene: .
J gene: TRBJ2-7
CDR3 protein: CASSYSQGYEQYF
CDR3 DNA: TGTGCCAGCAGCTACAGTCAGGGCTACGAGCAGTACTTC

V gene: TRBV15
D gene: .
J gene: TRBJ2-7
CDR3 protein: CATSSSLGASYEQYF
CDR3 DNA: TGTGCCACCAGCAGTTCCTTGGGGGCCTCCTACGAGCAGTACTTC

V gene: TRBV19
D gene: TRBD1
J gene: TRBJ2-7
CDR3 protein: CASSLRDRRYEQYF
CDR3 DNA: TGTGCCAGTAGTCTCCGGGACAGGCGGTACGAGCAGTACTTC

V gene: TRBV7-2
D gene: .
J gene: TRBJ2-1
CDR3 protein: CASSLQDLFEQFF
CDR3 DNA: TGTGCCAGCAGCTTACAGGACCTTTTTGAGCAGTTCTTC